Below, 19 T cell receptor beta chains from the same sample are listed, as sequenced in a study of T cell responses to AZD1222 COVID-19 vaccine. Sequencing was performed with immunoSEQ multiplex PCR; in TCRdb, only in-frame clones are kept and a portion is missing. Found here are roughly 120,000 clones, under 90% of them singletons; the top ten hold roughly 4.2%. Sequencing used peripheral blood, obtained on day 0 of AZD1222 vaccination. These receptors were taken from an adult in good health.

This chain links TRBV5-1 with TRBJ2-5, with 7 bases matching TRBD1. Looked up from germline, CDR1 is SGHRS and CDR2 is YFSETQ. Unmatched junction bases numbered 8, after V lost 2 bases and J lost 1 base. The CDR3 totals 16 residues. The CDR3 protein is CASSLKKQGPQETQYF. CDR3 DNA: TGCGCCAGCAGCTTAAAAAAACAGGGGCCCCAAGAGACCCAGTACTTC.

This chain joins TRBV4-2 and TRBJ2-4; D possibly corresponds to TRBD1 (5 bases). The CDR3 runs to 15 residues. V was trimmed by 0 bases and J by 6 bases, leaving 12 bases between them. Germline values: CDR1 LGHNA, CDR2 YNFKEQ. The CDR3 region is CASSQEIARVNIQYF. CDR3 sequence (DNA): TGTGCCAGCAGCCAAGAGATCGCCAGGGTAAACATTCAGTACTTC.

The count of this clone is one. This rearrangement joins TRBV10-3 to TRBJ1-2; D ambiguous. CDR1 is ENHRY and CDR2 is SYGVKD in the germline V gene. V lost 6 bases, J lost 0 bases, and 5 bases lay in between. This CDR3 region has 12 residues. This CDR3 reads CAISGANYGYTF. In DNA form, the CDR3 reads TGTGCCATCAGCGGGGCTAACTATGGCTACACCTTC.

The chain joins TRBV4-2 to TRBJ1-1; 7 bases are a match to TRBD1. The V gene end was trimmed by 3 bases and the J gene end by 6 bases; junction bases not matched to a gene: 16. The CDR3 is 17 residues long. Looked up from germline, CDR1 is LGHNA and CDR2 is YNFKEQ. CDR3 residues: CASSQVTGATQMAEAFF. The CDR3 DNA reads TGTGCCAGCAGCCAGGTTACAGGGGCCACACAGATGGCTGAAGCTTTCTTT.

The chain joins TRBV6-5 to TRBJ1-3, with D possibly matching TRBD1 (5 bases). From germline, CDR1 is MNHEY and CDR2 SVGAGI. With 7 bases removed from V and 8 bases from J, the gap between germline ends came to 15 bases. The length of the CDR3 is 13 residues. The DNA of the CDR3 is TGTGCCAGCACGTCAGGGCAGGAGGACACCATATATTTT. Its translation: CASTSGQEDTIYF.

The J gene is TRBJ1-3, the V gene TRBV18; D gene ambiguous. This CDR3 has 16 residues. V was pared by 1 base and J by 0 bases, with 10 bases between. Germline CDR1 and CDR2: KGHSH and LQKENI. This chain's CDR3 is CASSPLTRSSGNTIYF. In nucleotides, the CDR3 is TGTGCCAGCTCACCACTAACAAGGAGCTCTGGAAACACCATATATTTT.

CDR3 bases: TGTGCCAGTAGTCTTTCGGGGGGCATGAACACTGAAGCTTTCTTT. Its translation: CASSLSGGMNTEAFF. V usage is TRBV19 and J usage is TRBJ1-1, with a weak D call TRBD1 (6 bases). In germline, CDR1 is LNHDA, CDR2 SQIVND (reference sequence). The V and J ends lost 5 bases and 0 bases respectively, with 13 bases between them. The CDR3 extends over 15 amino acids.

The chain carries TRBV2 and TRBJ1-4; D not certain. Germline values: CDR1 SNHLY, CDR2 FYNNEI. The CDR3 has 13 amino acids. V lost 7 bases, J lost 5 bases, and 11 bases lay in between. The CDR3 DNA reads TGTGCCAGCAACCAACGGATCAATGAAAAACTGTTTTTT. This codes for CASNQRINEKLFF.

V usage is TRBV6-4 and J usage is TRBJ1-1; 7 bases map to TRBD1. The CDR3 sequence is 14 residues long. V was clipped by 5 bases and J by 3 bases; unmatched bases: 6. CDR1 MRHNA and CDR2 SNTAGT come from the germline V gene. The CDR3 is CASSYRGGDTEAFF. In nucleotides, the CDR3 is TGTGCCAGCAGTTACAGGGGTGGAGACACTGAAGCTTTCTTT.

V and J are TRBV3-1 (or the pseudogene TRBV3-2) and TRBJ2-5; 7 nucleotides match TRBD1. V lost 4 bases and J lost 2; bases outside the gene matches: 7. This CDR3 contains 15 residues. CDR1 is LGHDT, CDR2 YNNKEL, per germline (reference sequence). As DNA, the CDR3 is TGTGCCAGCAGCCGAACGAGGGACAGACAAGAGACCCAGTACTTC. Its translation is CASSRTRDRQETQYF.

This chain uses TRBV7-8 with TRBJ1-5, with 8 bases that match TRBD1. Germline lookup yields CDR1 SGHVS and CDR2 FQNEAQ. The CDR3 runs 16 residues. Germline trimming cut 10 bases from V and 2 bases from J; bases unmatched to any gene: 13. In nucleotides, the CDR3 is TGTGCCACTAAGACAGGGGAATTGGTTGGCAATCAGCCCCAGCATTTT. It encodes CATKTGELVGNQPQHF.

The V call is TRBV14, the J call TRBJ1-1, with a weak D call TRBD1 (6 bases). Germline V gene sequence: CDR1 SGHDN, CDR2 FVKESK. The CDR3 has 16 amino acids. V gave up 4 bases and J gave up 1 base, with 16 bases separating them. CDR3 residues: CASSRFTQGPNTEAFF. The CDR3, as DNA: TGTGCCAGCAGCCGATTTACACAGGGCCCGAACACTGAAGCTTTCTTT.

V and J are TRBV6-5 and TRBJ2-7, with D tentatively TRBD1 (5 bases). Trimming stripped 0 bases from V and 6 bases from J, with 15 bases between. Germline CDR1 MNHEY, CDR2 SVGAGI. The CDR3 totals 15 residues. CDR3 region: CASSYSNTGPGEQYF. The CDR3 DNA reads TGTGCCAGCAGTTACTCGAATACAGGTCCGGGCGAGCAGTACTTC.

This chain uses TRBV7-9 with TRBJ2-1; a possible D gene is TRBD1 (6 bases). This CDR3 contains 16 residues. Per germline, CDR1 SEHNR and CDR2 FQNEAQ (reference sequence). V lost 2 bases to trimming and J lost 6 bases, with 17 bases between them. CDR3 sequence: CASSLKGAGALNEQFF. The DNA of the CDR3 is TGTGCCAGCAGCTTAAAGGGTGCAGGGGCTCTCAATGAGCAGTTCTTC.

The V call is TRBV5-1, the J call TRBJ2-7; 11 bases fit TRBD2. The CDR3 contains 16 residues. Germline V lookup: CDR1 SGHRS, CDR2 YFSETQ. J was trimmed by 1 base and V by 2 bases; bases with no gene match: 5. CDR3: CASSLPTSGRSYEQYF. The DNA of the CDR3 is TGCGCCAGCAGCTTACCTACTAGCGGGAGATCCTACGAGCAGTACTTC.

This chain uses TRBV30 with TRBJ2-5, with 8 bases fitting TRBD2. CDR3 length equals 13 residues. Per germline, CDR1 GTSNPN and CDR2 SVGIG (reference sequence). Trimming at V came to 8 bases and at J to 2 bases, leaving 7 bases not matched to a gene. As DNA, the CDR3 is TGTGCCAGCACATTAGCGGGACAAGAGACCCAGTACTTC. Amino acids: CASTLAGQETQYF.

The genes are TRBV16 and TRBJ2-7; D possibly uses TRBD1 or TRBD2 (5 bases each). The CDR3 runs to 16 residues. Trimming left V 3 bases short and J 3 bases short, with 18 bases between. Germline V gene sequence: CDR1 KGHSY, CDR2 FQNENV. The CDR3 DNA sequence: TGTGCCAGCAGCCACACAGGAACAGGAGGATACTACGAGCAGTACTTC. This gives the protein CASSHTGTGGYYEQYF.

The rearrangement links TRBV5-1 to TRBJ1-4, with TRBD1 identical over 7 bases. CDR1 and CDR2 (germline): SGHRS, YFSETQ. V lost 5 bases, J lost 6 bases, and 10 bases stayed unmatched. The CDR3 has 15 residues. This CDR3 reads CASRILYGTDEKLFF. Written as DNA, the CDR3 is TGCGCCAGCAGGATTTTATACGGGACAGATGAAAAACTGTTTTTT.

The gene calls are TRBV2 and TRBJ2-5; D tentatively reads TRBD1 or TRBD2 (5 bases each). V was pared by 8 bases and J by 1 base, with 14 bases between. The CDR3 extends over 14 amino acids. Germline V gene sequence: CDR1 SNHLY, CDR2 FYNNEI. CDR3 nucleotide sequence: TGTGCCAGCCATATTGGTGGGACCCAAGAGACCCAGTACTTC. Translating it yields CASHIGGTQETQYF.